This entry is about one T cell receptor beta chain. The repertoire was sequenced with immunoSEQ multiplex PCR; TCRdb's copy has only in-frame clones and lacks some. The sample lists roughly 68,000 clones; 91% were seen once. The data stem from a study of blood T cell repertoires in COVID-19. Germline CDR1 reads LNHDA; CDR2 reads SQIVND (reference sequence). The V gene end was trimmed by 6 bases and the J gene end by 5 bases; junction bases not matched to a gene: 13. There are 15 residues in the CDR3. The chain recombines TRBV19 with TRBJ2-7; 7 bases fit TRBD1. What was sequenced was peripheral blood. This TCR came from a man aged 35-49 years with COVID-19, enrolled during active disease. The CDR3 sequence is CASSTSTGLFDEQYF. The CDR3 DNA is TGTGCCAGTAGCACCTCGACAGGGCTCTTCGACGAGCAGTACTTC.